The clone carrying this T cell receptor beta chain was picked up a small number of times. Its antigen is not known. MiXCR, run by TCRdb on the 5' RACE reads, gives a single entry per CDR3 protein. The sample records 300,000 to 400,000 distinct CDR3 sequences, roughly 8.7% being singletons. The record originates from a study of T cells after yellow fever vaccination. The CDR3 covers 16 residues. Trimming cost V 5 bases and J 2 bases, with 16 bases left between them. Study-level points and caveats: Highly abundant clonotypes carried over from the bulk population could end up in FACS-sorted repertoires as contaminants. At around 95% for CD4 and 75% to 90% for CD8, most primary-vaccination clones showed up again after the booster. On re-exposure, the response was weaker but peaked faster, at day 5 versus 15.

The V call is TRBV12-3 or TRBV12-4, the J call TRBJ1-5, with D unresolved. Sample: PBMCs, taken on the day of the first yellow fever vaccination. This clonotype was obtained from a man between 18 and 35 years old who received the YFV17D yellow fever vaccine. CDR3 residues: CASSPTGSYGNQPQHF. The CDR3 bases are TGTGCCAGCAGTCCTACTGGAAGCTACGGCAATCAGCCCCAGCATTTT.